A single sample is the source of the 6 T cell receptor beta chains below, sequenced in a study of shared clonotypes between healthy human individuals. TCRdb keeps only in-frame clones here, not all; method: immunoSEQ multiplex PCR. The sample records approximately 1,500,000 clones, roughly 97% being singletons. The source material was naive CD4+ T cells sorted from blood. Subset here: CD45RA+ positively selected. The receptors derive from a man aged 30 to 39 in good health.

V gene TRBV5-4 combines with J gene TRBJ1-4; D is possibly TRBD1 (5 bases). V was clipped by 4 bases and J by 7 bases, with 17 bases between them. The CDR3 extends over 15 amino acids. From germline, CDR1 is SGHNT and CDR2 YYREEE (reference sequence). The CDR3 is CASSNPSSGSEKLFF. The CDR3 DNA follows: TGTGCCAGCAGCAACCCGTCCTCAGGGTCTGAAAAACTGTTTTTT. Combining the CDR3 with reference TRBV5-4 and TRBJ1-4 gives the whole variable domain ETGVTQSPTHLIKTRGQQVTLRCSSQSGHNTVSWYQQALGQGPQFIFQYYREEENGRGNFPPRFSGLQFPNYSSELNVNALELDDSALYLCASSNPSSGSEKLFFGSGTQLSVL.

V is TRBV28 and J is TRBJ1-1; TRBD1 matches 9 bases. Germline CDR1 reads MDHEN; CDR2 reads SYDVKM. The CDR3 extends over 14 amino acids. The ends lost 4 bases at V and 11 bases at J; junction bases unmatched: 11. The CDR3: CASSSPGQGVEAFF. In nucleotides, the CDR3 is TGTGCCAGCAGTTCCCCGGGACAGGGAGTCGAGGCTTTCTTT.

In this sample, this clone turned up once. V and J are TRBV9 and TRBJ2-1, with D possibly being TRBD2 (6 bases). The CDR3 has 14 amino acids. Germline V gene sequence: CDR1 SGDLS, CDR2 YYNGEE. V was shortened by 4 bases and J by 7 bases, with 15 bases between the two germline ends. The DNA of the CDR3 is TGTGCCAGCAGCCTTAGCGGTGGGTGGAATGAGCAGTTCTTC. This encodes CASSLSGGWNEQFF. Combining the CDR3 with reference TRBV9 and TRBJ2-1 gives the whole variable domain DSGVTQTPKHLITATGQRVTLRCSPRSGDLSVYWYQQSLDQGLQFLIQYYNGEERAKGNILERFSAQQFPDLHSELNLSSLELGDSALYFCASSLSGGWNEQFFGPGTRLTVL.

The chain combines TRBV18 with TRBJ2-7, with D perhaps assigned TRBD1 or TRBD2 (5 bases each). V gave up 4 bases and J gave up 4 bases, with 17 bases separating them. The CDR3 has 15 amino acids. Germline CDR1 and CDR2: KGHSH and LQKENI. The CDR3 DNA follows: TGTGCCAGCTCACTAGGACCAGGGAGCCCTTACGAGCAGTACTTC. Translating it yields CASSLGPGSPYEQYF.

The CDR3 loop reads CASLGLPSGSTNTDTQYF. Written as DNA, the CDR3 is TGTGCCAGCCTTGGTCTCCCTAGCGGGAGTACTAACACAGATACGCAGTATTTT. The chain joins TRBV2 to TRBJ2-3; 10 nucleotides match TRBD2. Germline CDR1 SNHLY, CDR2 FYNNEI. CDR3 length equals 18 residues. Trimming at V came to 8 bases and at J to 2 bases, leaving 16 bases not matched to a gene.

V is TRBV7-9 and J is TRBJ2-7, with D possibly being TRBD2 (6 bases). This CDR3 spans 14 amino acids. The V end was cut by 5 bases, the J end by 7 bases, with 18 bases between. CDR1 and CDR2 from the germline V gene are SEHNR and FQNEAQ (reference sequence). For the CDR3, the DNA is TGTGCCAGCAGCCTCATTACGGGAGTGGGGGAGCAGTACTTC. Amino acids: CASSLITGVGEQYF.